This T cell receptor beta chain was sequenced in a study of T cell responses to AZD1222 COVID-19 vaccine. Generated by immunoSEQ multiplex PCR, the TCRdb table keeps only in-frame clones and is missing some. This sample has approximately 52,000 clones; about nine tenths occur once, and the top ten carry approximately 2.4%. The germline CDR1 and CDR2 sequences are DFQATT and SNEGSKA (reference sequence). Losses at the gene ends were 3 bases for V and 6 bases for J; bases not matched to a gene: 13. The CDR3 extends over 16 amino acids. This receptor was identified in an adult who received the AZD1222 COVID-19 vaccine. The material was peripheral blood, obtained 28 days after the second AZD1222 dose. V gene TRBV20-1 combines with J gene TRBJ2-4; 8 bases match TRBD2. CDR3: CSASKSGSVHGNIQYF. The CDR3 nucleotides read TGCAGTGCTAGTAAGAGCGGGAGTGTGCATGGAAACATTCAGTACTTC.